This TCR beta chain was identified in a study of patients and donors after allogeneic stem cell transplantation. This clonotype was detected only a few times. CDR3 size: 20 residues. Trimming removed 3 bases at V and 0 bases at J, with 26 bases between. Using its own MiXCR run on the RT-PCR reads, TCRdb lists one record per CDR3 protein. The profile shows about a million distinct CDR3 sequences, 15% to 20% of them singletons. The receptor was isolated from a human donor who was either an allogeneic HSCT recipient or a stem cell or donor lymphocyte infusion donor (not recorded which). It is not recorded whose cells these are; they may come from a transplant donor. This chain joins TRBV12-3 or TRBV12-4 and TRBJ1-2; possibly TRBD1 for D (6 bases). Sequencing was carried out using blood, either unsorted or a sorted T cell fraction (not recorded which). CDR3: CASSFYNRGLITSSNYGYTF. Written as DNA, the CDR3 is TGTGCCAGCAGTTTCTATAACCGGGGGCTTATAACGTCGTCTAACTATGGCTACACCTTC.